The source of this T cell receptor (beta chain) is a study of T cell repertoires in cytomegalovirus infection. Across the whole study: Public TCR beta signature analysis indicated the presence of both CMV infection and matching HLA type.

TCRdb called the reads again in MiXCR, with one record for every CDR3 protein. The table lists 250,000 to 350,000 distinct CDR3 sequences, under 30% of them singletons. V lost 5 bases and J lost 4; bases outside the gene matches: 14. This CDR3 contains 18 residues. The germline gives CDR1 SGHTA, CDR2 FQGNSA. This clonotype was found a few times. Sequencing used PBMCs. The TCR sequence derives from a human donor in good health (CMV status not recorded). Some clones in this sample may be carry-over from other donors' samples. This chain joins TRBV7-2 and TRBJ2-2; 9 nucleotides line up with TRBD1. The CDR3 is CASSPAGVQGAGTGELFF. As DNA, the CDR3 is TGTGCCAGCAGCCCCGCCGGGGTACAGGGGGCTGGCACCGGGGAGCTGTTTTTT. Looking up the rest from reference TRBV7-2 and TRBJ2-2 gives the full variable domain: GAGVSQSPSNKVTEKGKDVELRCDPISGHTALYWYRQSLGQGLEFLIYFQGNSAPDKSGLPSDRFSAERTGGSVSTLTIQRTQQEDSAVYLCASSPAGVQGAGTGELFFGEGSRLTVL.